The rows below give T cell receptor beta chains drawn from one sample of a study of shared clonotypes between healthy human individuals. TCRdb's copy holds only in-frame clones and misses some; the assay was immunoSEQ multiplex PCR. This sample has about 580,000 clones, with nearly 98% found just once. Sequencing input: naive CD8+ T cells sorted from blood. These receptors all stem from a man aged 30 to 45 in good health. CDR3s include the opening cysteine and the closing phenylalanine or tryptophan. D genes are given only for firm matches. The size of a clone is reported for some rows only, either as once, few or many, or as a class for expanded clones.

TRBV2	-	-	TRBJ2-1	CASTADSYNEQFF	TGTGCCAGTACAGCGGACTCCTACAATGAGCAGTTCTTC
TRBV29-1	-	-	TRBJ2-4	CSVEDPRETNIQYF	TGCAGCGTTGAAGATCCCAGGGAGACAAACATTCAGTACTTC
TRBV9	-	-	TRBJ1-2	CASLGHPDYGYTF	TGTGCCAGCCTTGGACACCCCGACTATGGCTACACCTTC
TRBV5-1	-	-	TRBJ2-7	CASSFGGSYEQYF	TGCGCCAGCAGCTTTGGCGGCTCCTACGAGCAGTACTTC
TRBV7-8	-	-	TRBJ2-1	CASSSTAYNEQFF	TGTGCCAGCAGTTCTACAGCTTACAATGAGCAGTTCTTC
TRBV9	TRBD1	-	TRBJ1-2	CASSPTGGSGYGYTF	TGTGCCAGCAGCCCCACAGGGGGCAGTGGCTATGGCTACACCTTC
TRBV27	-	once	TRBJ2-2	CASSLSRRTVATGELFF	TGTGCCAGCAGTTTATCGAGAAGGACTGTCGCCACCGGGGAGCTGTTTTTT
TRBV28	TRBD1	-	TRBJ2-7	CASSSPSRGQTYEQYF	TGTGCCAGCAGCTCCCCTAGCAGGGGACAGACCTACGAGCAGTACTTC
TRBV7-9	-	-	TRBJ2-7	CASARGTYEQYF	TGTGCCAGCGCCCGGGGAACCTACGAGCAGTACTTC
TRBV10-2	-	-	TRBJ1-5	CASSEFGSKGNQPQHF	TGCGCCAGCAGTGAGTTCGGCAGCAAGGGCAATCAGCCCCAGCATTTT
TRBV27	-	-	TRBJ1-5	CASSSREGIQPQHF	TGTGCCAGCAGTTCCCGGGAGGGGATTCAGCCCCAGCATTTT
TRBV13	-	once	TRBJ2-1	CASSLTAYAYNEQFF	TGTGCCAGCAGCTTAACTGCGTATGCCTACAATGAGCAGTTCTTC
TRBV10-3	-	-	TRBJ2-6	CAISESRTGTTGANVLTF	TGTGCCATCAGTGAGTCTCGGACAGGGACTACTGGGGCCAACGTCCTGACTTTC
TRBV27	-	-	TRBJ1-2	CASSFSAANYGYTF	TGTGCCAGCAGTTTTTCAGCAGCAAACTATGGCTACACCTTC
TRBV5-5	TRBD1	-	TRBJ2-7	CASSRAGTVEEQYF	TGTGCCAGCAGCCGAGCCGGGACAGTTGAGGAGCAGTACTTC
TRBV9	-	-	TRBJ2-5	CASSGMTETQYF	TGTGCCAGCAGCGGTATGACAGAGACCCAGTACTTC
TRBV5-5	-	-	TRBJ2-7	CASSPDRGGNSYEQYF	TGTGCCAGCAGCCCCGACCGCGGCGGGAATTCCTACGAGCAGTACTTC
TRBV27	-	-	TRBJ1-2	CASSLSSTNYGYTF	TGTGCCAGCAGTTTATCTTCCACTAACTATGGCTACACCTTC
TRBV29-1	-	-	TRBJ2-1	CSVVLPTYNEQFF	TGCAGCGTTGTTTTGCCAACCTACAATGAGCAGTTCTTC
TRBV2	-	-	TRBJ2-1	CASGGLLSREQFF	TGTGCCAGCGGGGGACTCCTTTCCCGGGAGCAGTTCTTC
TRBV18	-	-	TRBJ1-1	CASSRTDMNTEAFF	TGTGCCAGCTCGCGGACAGACATGAACACTGAAGCTTTCTTT
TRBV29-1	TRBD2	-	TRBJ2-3	CSADLSGSGTDTQYF	TGCAGCGCAGATCTGAGCGGGAGTGGGACAGATACGCAGTATTTT
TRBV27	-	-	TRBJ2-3	CASSQRTSSTDTQYF	TGTGCCAGCAGCCAAAGGACGTCTAGCACAGATACGCAGTATTTT
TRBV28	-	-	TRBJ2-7	CASRTTSAYEQYF	TGTGCCAGCAGGACGACAAGCGCCTACGAGCAGTACTTC
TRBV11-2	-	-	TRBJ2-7	CASSFPGYEQYF	TGTGCCAGCAGCTTCCCCGGCTACGAGCAGTACTTC
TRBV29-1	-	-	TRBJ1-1	CSVEDQGSGKAFF	TGCAGCGTTGAAGATCAGGGCAGCGGGAAAGCTTTCTTT
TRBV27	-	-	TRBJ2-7	CASSLFTGSSYEQYF	TGTGCCAGCAGTTTATTTACAGGGAGCTCCTACGAGCAGTACTTC
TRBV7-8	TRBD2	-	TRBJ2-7	CASSLEGLGGNEQYF	TGTGCCAGCAGCTTGGAGGGATTGGGAGGGAACGAGCAGTACTTC